Listed below are T cell receptor beta chains from one sample, sequenced in a study of shared clonotypes between healthy human individuals. TCRdb's copy holds only in-frame clones and misses some; the assay was immunoSEQ multiplex PCR. The sample shows some 1.5 million clones, around 98% of them seen only once. Sequences were obtained from naive CD4+ T cells sorted from blood. The receptors derive from a man aged 25-40 years in good health. Both conserved end residues are part of each CDR3. A D gene is named only where the DNA matches it firmly. Size tells how often a clone was seen (once, few, many) or the class of an expanded clone, and some rows leave it out.

TGCGCCAGCAGCTTGGGGACTTTCACAGATACGCAGTATTTT CASSLGTFTDTQYF TRBV5-1 NA NA TRBJ2-3
TGTGCCAGCAGTTGGGCCGGGACACTGAACACTGAAGCTTTCTTT CASSWAGTLNTEAFF TRBV5-4 NA NA TRBJ1-1
TGCGCCAGCAGCCTTGAGCCGGGACGTAGCTCCTACGAGCAGTACTTC CASSLEPGRSSYEQYF TRBV4-3 NA NA TRBJ2-7
TGCGCCAGCAGCTTGGATGTAGGGTTAAACTATGGCTACACCTTC CASSLDVGLNYGYTF TRBV5-1 NA NA TRBJ1-2
TGTGCCAGCTCACCACCATCCCGGTTGGACGAGCAGTACTTC CASSPPSRLDEQYF TRBV18 NA NA TRBJ2-7
TGTGCCAGCAGCCTAGCGGGAGGACCTACGAAGCAGTACTTC CASSLAGGPTKQYF TRBV11-2 NA TRBD2 TRBJ2-7
TGTGCCAGCAGCTCCCGTGGGCCCCACTACGAGCAGTACTTC CASSSRGPHYEQYF TRBV11-2 NA NA TRBJ2-7
TGTGCCAGCAGCTCCTCGGGCCTGATGAACTATGGCTACACCTTC CASSSSGLMNYGYTF TRBV7-6 NA NA TRBJ1-2
TGTGCCAGCAGCCAAGAACTAGCGAGCGAGCAGTACTTC CASSQELASEQYF TRBV14 once TRBD2 TRBJ2-7
TGTGCCAGCAGTGGCGAAGGCGGCAGTCCCTCTGGTTACACCTTC CASSGEGGSPSGYTF TRBV6-1 NA NA TRBJ1-2
TGTGCCAGCAGTACCCTGCTTACTGGGGCCAACGTCCTGACTTTC CASSTLLTGANVLTF TRBV6-6 NA NA TRBJ2-6
TGTGCCAGTAGTCCCTTAGGGAGGACGTACTCCTACGAGCAGTACTTC CASSPLGRTYSYEQYF TRBV19 once NA TRBJ2-7
TGTGCCACTCTAAAGGGGACTAGCGGTAACACCGGGGAGCTGTTTTTT CATLKGTSGNTGELFF TRBV5-4 NA TRBD2 TRBJ2-2
TGTGCCAGCAGTGGGCCGGGACAGGGGGCCCGTGAGCAGTTCTTC CASSGPGQGAREQFF TRBV28 NA TRBD1 TRBJ2-1
TGTGCCAGCAGGTCGACAGGGGGCGCACATCAGCCCCAGCATTTT CASRSTGGAHQPQHF TRBV6-5 NA TRBD1 TRBJ1-5
TGCGCCAGCAGCTGGGGACTAGCGGGGAACACCGGGGAGCTGTTTTTT CASSWGLAGNTGELFF TRBV5-1 NA TRBD2 TRBJ2-2
TGTGCCAGTCTAACACGGGGGTCGCATAGCAATCAGCCCCAGCATTTT CASLTRGSHSNQPQHF TRBV19 NA NA TRBJ1-5
TGTGCCAGCAGCTTATTGGGCACAGATACGCAGTATTTT CASSLLGTDTQYF TRBV11-3 NA NA TRBJ2-3
TGCGCCAGCAGTCAATCTCGTTGGACCGGGGAGCTGTTTTTT CASSQSRWTGELFF TRBV23-1 once NA TRBJ2-2
TGTGCCAGCAGCTTAGGTTTAGCGGGAGGGCTGGTTGCAGATACGCAGTATTTT CASSLGLAGGLVADTQYF TRBV7-9 once TRBD2 TRBJ2-3